One and the same sample provided the 29 T cell receptor beta chains below, sequenced in a study of T cells expressing NK-cell markers (TCRdb year 2020). Library generation was performed with 5' RACE. Sequencing used an Illumina HiSeq 2000. TCRdb reprocessed the reads, reporting each CDR3 protein sequence once and no DNA. In this sample's table one finds 300,000 to 500,000 distinct CDR3 sequences. About 10% of the sample goes to the ten largest clones. Sequencing used blood T cells: a sorted CD56 or NKG2C T cell subset, CD4+ or CD8+ T cells, or bulk PBMC T cells (not recorded which). These TCRs come from a woman in her 50s in good health. Donor details come from another sample of the same person, matched by shared clones.

This chain links TRBV2 with TRBJ1-4; the D gene TCRdb calls, TRBD1, cannot be checked with no DNA. Germline CDR1 SNHLY, CDR2 FYNNEI. The CDR3 spans 12 residues. CDR3 loop: CASGEGQEKLFF.

This rearrangement joins TRBV3-1 to TRBJ1-1. The length of the CDR3 is 14 residues. From germline, CDR1 is LGHDT and CDR2 YNNKEL (reference sequence). The CDR3 loop is CASSQSRASTEAFF.

The chain joins TRBV4-1 to TRBJ1-5. The CDR3 runs 16 residues. The germline CDR1 and CDR2 sequences are MGHRA and YSYEKL. The CDR3 loop is CASSLRQVKSGQPQHF.

The gene calls are TRBV20-1 and TRBJ2-3; the D call from TCRdb, TRBD2, cannot be confirmed without DNA. The CDR3 contains 17 residues. Looked up from germline, CDR1 is DFQATT and CDR2 is SNEGSKA (reference sequence). The CDR3 reads CSANLRRGSGGTDTQYF.

The CDR3 protein is CAWSVAGEGSEAFF. The rearrangement uses TRBV30 and TRBJ1-1. The CDR3 sequence is 14 residues long. Germline CDR1 and CDR2: GTSNPN and SVGIG (reference sequence).

The chain employs TRBV28 and TRBJ2-7; TCRdb lists TRBD1, though no DNA is available to test this call. The CDR3 spans 16 residues. Germline-derived CDR1 and CDR2 are MDHEN and SYDVKM. The CDR3 region is CASSTVAAIKSYEQYF.

The V call is TRBV10-3, the J call TRBJ1-1. The CDR3 totals 15 residues. Germline lookup yields CDR1 ENHRY and CDR2 SYGVKD. CDR3 protein: CAISESTRRNTEAFF.

V is TRBV5-1 and J is TRBJ2-6; TCRdb selects TRBD1, and the lack of DNA leaves this call unchecked. CDR1 is SGHRS, CDR2 YFSETQ, per germline. The CDR3 loop spans 16 amino acids. CDR3 region: CASSSLQGALANVLTF.

The V gene is TRBV5-1, the J gene TRBJ1-1. Germline V gene sequence: CDR1 SGHRS, CDR2 YFSETQ. The CDR3 spans 14 residues. The chain's CDR3 is CASSIGRQSGRAFF. Combining the CDR3 with reference TRBV5-1 and TRBJ1-1 gives the whole variable domain KAGVTQTPRYLIKTRGQQVTLSCSPISGHRSVSWYQQTPGQGLQFLFEYFSETQRNKGNFPGRFSGRQFSNSRSEMNVSTLELGDSALYLCASSIGRQSGRAFFGQGTRLTVV.

The chain recombines TRBV10-3 with TRBJ2-7; with no DNA, the TCRdb D assignment of TRBD1 cannot be verified. This CDR3 has 13 amino acids. The germline gives CDR1 ENHRY, CDR2 SYGVKD. The CDR3 here is CAITGTGHSEQYF.

The rearrangement uses TRBV9 and TRBJ2-3; there is no DNA to check the TCRdb D call of TRBD1. The germline gives CDR1 SGDLS, CDR2 YYNGEE. CDR3 length equals 15 residues. CDR3 loop: CASSFGPPPTDTQYF.

The chain couples TRBV29-1 to TRBJ1-2. CDR1 and CDR2 (germline): SQVTM, ANQGSEA. CDR3 size: 11 residues. The CDR3 spells CSVVLGDGYTF. Full variable domain (remainder filled in from reference TRBV29-1 and TRBJ1-2): SAVISQKPSRDICQRGTSLTIQCQVDSQVTMMFWYRQQPGQSLTLIATANQGSEATYESGFVIDKFPISRPNLTFSTLTVSNMSPEDSSIYLCSVVLGDGYTFGSGTRLTVV.

This rearrangement joins TRBV5-1 to TRBJ2-3; the D call of TRBD1 rests on TCRdb alone, since no DNA is present to check it. Germline V gene data show CDR1 as SGHRS and CDR2 as YFSETQ. This CDR3 has 14 amino acids. CDR3 amino acids: CASSQDRLTDTQYF.

The chain employs TRBV6-6 and TRBJ1-2; TCRdb selects TRBD1, and the lack of DNA leaves this call unchecked. The CDR3 totals 13 residues. Germline CDR1 is MNHNY and CDR2 is SVGAGI (reference sequence). The CDR3 here is CASIGDTNYGYTF.

The chain combines TRBV7-9 with TRBJ1-4. The CDR3 sequence is 16 residues long. Germline V gives CDR1 SEHNR, CDR2 FQNEAQ (reference sequence). The CDR3: CASSLNSPDVGEKLFF.

The J gene is TRBJ1-2, the V gene TRBV20-1. The CDR3 is made up of 12 amino acids. Per germline, CDR1 DFQATT and CDR2 SNEGSKA (reference sequence). The CDR3 spells CSASDRSYGYTF.

This sequence joins TRBV30 and TRBJ2-7. Germline V gene sequence: CDR1 GTSNPN, CDR2 SVGIG (reference sequence). The CDR3 runs to 12 residues. The CDR3: CAWSATRYEQYF.

This chain uses TRBV29-1 with TRBJ2-7; absent DNA, TCRdb's TRBD1 call cannot be checked. Germline CDR1 is SQVTM and CDR2 is ANQGSEA. The CDR3 covers 13 residues. The CDR3 sequence is CSVRWTGGYEQYF.

The chain combines TRBV7-9 with TRBJ2-5; TCRdb's D call of TRBD2 is untestable without DNA. Germline CDR1 SEHNR, CDR2 FQNEAQ (reference sequence). The CDR3 covers 13 residues. The CDR3 is CASARAFSQTQYF.

The chain has TRBV5-6 and TRBJ2-6; TCRdb names TRBD2, which stays unverified in the absence of DNA. From germline, CDR1 is SGHDT and CDR2 YYEEEE. The CDR3 is 17 amino acids. The CDR3 reads CASRLSGVRSGANVLTF.

The chain carries TRBV24-1 and TRBJ2-3; TCRdb outputs TRBD1, but without DNA this stays unchecked. CDR1 is KGHDR and CDR2 is SFDVKD in the germline V gene. There are 15 residues in the CDR3. This CDR3 is CATRAGTGDTDTQYF.

CDR3 loop: CASSPERSQETQYF. J is TRBJ2-5 and V is TRBV4-1; the D call of TRBD2 rests on TCRdb alone, since no DNA is present to check it. Germline V gene lookup returns CDR1 MGHRA and CDR2 YSYEKL. The CDR3 contains 14 residues.

The rearrangement links TRBV11-2 to TRBJ1-6; TCRdb outputs TRBD1, but without DNA this stays unchecked. The CDR3 loop spans 15 amino acids. CDR1 is SGHAT, CDR2 FQNNGV, per germline. The CDR3 is CASSLLDRKGSPLHF. Full variable domain (outside the CDR3, taken from reference TRBV11-2 and TRBJ1-6): EAGVAQSPRYKIIEKRQSVAFWCNPISGHATLYWYQQILGQGPKLLIQFQNNGVVDDSQLPKDRFSAERLKGVDSTLKIQPAKLEDSAVYLCASSLLDRKGSPLHFGNGTRLTVT.

V and J are TRBV9 and TRBJ2-1; absent DNA, TCRdb's TRBD1 call cannot be checked. CDR1 SGDLS and CDR2 YYNGEE come from the germline V gene. This CDR3 contains 17 residues. The CDR3: CASSVTGGGQGLNEQFF.

The genes are TRBV12-3 or TRBV12-4 and TRBJ2-5; TCRdb's D call, TRBD1, is unchecked because there is no DNA. The CDR3 is 14 amino acids. CDR3 region: CASSQTGGQETQYF.

J is TRBJ2-3 and V is TRBV20-1; TCRdb calls TRBD1, which cannot be checked without DNA. The CDR3 covers 14 residues. Germline CDR1 is DFQATT and CDR2 is SNEGSKA (reference sequence). CDR3 amino acids: CSALPTGFPVTQYF.

V and J are TRBV19 and TRBJ2-1; lacking DNA, the TRBD1 call made by TCRdb goes unchecked. Germline lookup yields CDR1 LNHDA and CDR2 SQIVND (reference sequence). This CDR3 contains 12 residues. The CDR3 is CASSPRGREQFF.

This chain links TRBV20-1 with TRBJ2-7; TCRdb selects TRBD2, and the lack of DNA leaves this call unchecked. Per the germline V gene, CDR1 is DFQATT and CDR2 is SNEGSKA (reference sequence). This CDR3 is built from 13 residues. CDR3 residues: CSALAGGPFEQYF.

This chain uses TRBV20-1 with TRBJ2-3. This CDR3 contains 14 residues. Germline V lookup: CDR1 DFQATT, CDR2 SNEGSKA (reference sequence). The CDR3: CSARVRLSTDTQYF.